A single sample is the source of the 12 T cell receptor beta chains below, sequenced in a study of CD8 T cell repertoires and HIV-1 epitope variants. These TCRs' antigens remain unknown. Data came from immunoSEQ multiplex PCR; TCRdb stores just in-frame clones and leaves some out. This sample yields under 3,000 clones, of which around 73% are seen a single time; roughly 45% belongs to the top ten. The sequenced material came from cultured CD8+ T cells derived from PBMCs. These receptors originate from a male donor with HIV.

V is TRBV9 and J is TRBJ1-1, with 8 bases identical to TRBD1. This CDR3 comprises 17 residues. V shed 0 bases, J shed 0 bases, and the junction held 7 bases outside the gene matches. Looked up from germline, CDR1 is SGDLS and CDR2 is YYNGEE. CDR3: CASSVATPGQVNTEAFF. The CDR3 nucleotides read TGTGCCAGCAGCGTAGCTACTCCGGGACAGGTGAACACTGAAGCTTTCTTT.

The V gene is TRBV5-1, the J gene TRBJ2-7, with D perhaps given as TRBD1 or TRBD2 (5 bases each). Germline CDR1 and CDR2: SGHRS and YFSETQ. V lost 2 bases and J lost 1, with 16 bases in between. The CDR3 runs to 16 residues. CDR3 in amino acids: CASSFWTRLRSYEQYF. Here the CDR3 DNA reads TGCGCCAGCAGCTTCTGGACAAGACTAAGGTCCTACGAGCAGTACTTC.

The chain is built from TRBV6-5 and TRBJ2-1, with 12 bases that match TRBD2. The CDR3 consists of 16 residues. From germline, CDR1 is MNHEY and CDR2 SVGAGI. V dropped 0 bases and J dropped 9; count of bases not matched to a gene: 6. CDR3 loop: CASSYSPSGGAREQFF. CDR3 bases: TGTGCCAGCAGTTACTCTCCTAGCGGGGGGGCCCGTGAGCAGTTCTTC.

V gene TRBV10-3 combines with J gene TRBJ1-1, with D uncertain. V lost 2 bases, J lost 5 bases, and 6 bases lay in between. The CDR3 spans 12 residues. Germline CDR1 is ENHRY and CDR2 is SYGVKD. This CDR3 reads CAISEGDTEAFF. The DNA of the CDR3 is TGTGCCATCAGTGAGGGGGATACTGAAGCTTTCTTT.

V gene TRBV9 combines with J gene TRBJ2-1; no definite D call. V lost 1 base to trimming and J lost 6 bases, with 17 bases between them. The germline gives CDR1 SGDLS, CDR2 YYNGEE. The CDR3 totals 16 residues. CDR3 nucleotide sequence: TGTGCCAGCAGCGTAAGGCCTAGTCTGAAGTTCAATGAGCAGTTCTTC. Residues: CASSVRPSLKFNEQFF.

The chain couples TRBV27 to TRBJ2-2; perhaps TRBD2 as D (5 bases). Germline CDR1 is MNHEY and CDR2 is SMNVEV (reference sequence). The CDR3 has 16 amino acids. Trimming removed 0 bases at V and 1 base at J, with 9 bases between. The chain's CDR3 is CASSLSRTQNTGELFF. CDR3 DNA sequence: TGTGCCAGCAGTTTATCGAGGACTCAGAACACCGGGGAGCTGTTTTTT.

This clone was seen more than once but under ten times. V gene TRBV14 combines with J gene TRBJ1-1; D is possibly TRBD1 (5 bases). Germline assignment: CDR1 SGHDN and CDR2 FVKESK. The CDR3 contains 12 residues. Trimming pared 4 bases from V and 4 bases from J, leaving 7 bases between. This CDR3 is CASSLGATEAFF. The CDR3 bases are TGTGCCAGCAGCCTCGGGGCCACTGAAGCTTTCTTT.

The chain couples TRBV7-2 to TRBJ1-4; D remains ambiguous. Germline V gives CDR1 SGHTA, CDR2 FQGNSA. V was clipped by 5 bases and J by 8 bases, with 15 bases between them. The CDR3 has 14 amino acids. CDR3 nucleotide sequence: TGTGCCAGCAGCGAGGAGGCCTCCGTGGAAAAACTGTTTTTT. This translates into CASSEEASVEKLFF.

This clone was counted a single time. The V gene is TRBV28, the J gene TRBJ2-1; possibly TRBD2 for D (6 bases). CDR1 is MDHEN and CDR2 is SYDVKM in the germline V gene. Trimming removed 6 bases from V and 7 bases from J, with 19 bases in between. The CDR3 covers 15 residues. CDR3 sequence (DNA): TGTGCCAGCAGCCCCCGACCGGGACTTTTAAATGAGCAGTTCTTC. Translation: CASSPRPGLLNEQFF. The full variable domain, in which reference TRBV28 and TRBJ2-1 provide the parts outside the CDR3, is DVKVTQSSRYLVKRTGEKVFLECVQDMDHENMFWYRQDPGLGLRLIYFSYDVKMKEKGDIPEGYSVSREKKERFSLILESASTNQTSMYLCASSPRPGLLNEQFFGPGTRLTVL.

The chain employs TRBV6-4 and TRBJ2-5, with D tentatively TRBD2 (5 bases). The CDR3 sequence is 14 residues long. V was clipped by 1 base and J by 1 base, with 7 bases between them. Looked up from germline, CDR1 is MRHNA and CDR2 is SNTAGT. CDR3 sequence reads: CASSDWESQETQYF. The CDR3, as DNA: TGTGCCAGCAGTGACTGGGAGTCCCAAGAGACCCAGTACTTC.

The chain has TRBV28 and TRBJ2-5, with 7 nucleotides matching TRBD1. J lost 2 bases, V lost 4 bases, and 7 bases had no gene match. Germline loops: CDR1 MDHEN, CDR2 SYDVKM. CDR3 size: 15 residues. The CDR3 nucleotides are TGTGCCAGCAGTTGGACAGGACGCGTTCAAGAGACCCAGTACTTC. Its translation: CASSWTGRVQETQYF.

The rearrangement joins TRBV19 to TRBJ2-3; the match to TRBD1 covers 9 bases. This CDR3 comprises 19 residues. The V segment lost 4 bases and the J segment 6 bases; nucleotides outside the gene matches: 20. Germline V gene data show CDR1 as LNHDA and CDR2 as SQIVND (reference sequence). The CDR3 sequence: CASSTPRDRDFYGSDTQYF. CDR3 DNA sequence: TGTGCCAGTAGTACACCCCGGGACAGGGATTTTTATGGTTCCGATACGCAGTATTTT.